Here is one T cell receptor (beta chain) with its context. Its specificity is not known. This specimen comes from a study of T-cell reconstitution after alpha-beta-depleted transplantation in children. The study's findings and limits: Several hundred expanded graft clones reportedly supplied alpha-beta T cells about two months after transplant.

Unique molecular identifiers tagged the TCRbeta library. MiXCR, applied by TCRdb to the PCR reads, yields one record per CDR3 protein. The sample has 500,000 to 750,000 distinct CDR3 sequences; about an eighth are singletons. Germline V gene data show CDR1 as DFQATT and CDR2 as SNEGSKA (reference sequence). The CDR3 is 17 amino acids. Unmatched junction bases numbered 11, after V lost 5 bases and J lost 2 bases. The TCR comes from a male patient younger than 18 who had a stem cell transplant for acute myeloid leukemia, so the T cells may come from the graft donor. V usage is TRBV20-1 and J usage is TRBJ2-1; 11 bases align to TRBD2. The sample here was PBMCs, mostly from graft donor cells, taken 360 days after TCRalphabeta/CD19-depleted stem cell transplant. The CDR3 here is CSAPPAGLAVAYNEQFF. The DNA for the CDR3 is TGCAGTGCTCCGCCCGCGGGACTAGCGGTTGCCTACAATGAGCAGTTCTTC.